The sequence of this T cell receptor (beta chain) was determined in a study of CD8+ T cells in alopecia areata. Study-wide context: Patients took tofacitinib for 6 to 18 months, followed by 6 drug-free months.

Study-wide points: It was observed that many expanded lesional clones persisted in scalp and blood during tofacitinib.

Regarding treatment: oral pan-JAK inhibitor, 5-10 mg twice daily. PBMCs served as the source from which CD4+ and CD8+ T cells were sorted. About this clone: Its antigen is as yet unknown.

Germline V gene sequence: CDR1 SNHLY, CDR2 FYNNEI. This CDR3 has 14 residues. Trimming cost V 8 bases and J 3 bases, with 14 bases left between them. TCR sequencing used cDNA made by reverse transcription of extracted RNA. The protocol was immunoSEQ multiplex PCR, while the TCRdb copy is restricted to in-frame clones and leaves out a portion. The sample yields about 200,000 clones, about 58% seen once. This sequence was found in a human donor with alopecia areata. Specimen: CD4+ T cells sorted from blood, collected at week 4, from a patient treated with tofacitinib. The rearrangement links TRBV2 to TRBJ2-1; D possibly corresponds to TRBD2 (7 bases). The CDR3 coding sequence is TGTGCCAGCGCCGCGGGGGCGGTCTACAATGAGCAGTTCTTC. Residues: CASAAGAVYNEQFF.